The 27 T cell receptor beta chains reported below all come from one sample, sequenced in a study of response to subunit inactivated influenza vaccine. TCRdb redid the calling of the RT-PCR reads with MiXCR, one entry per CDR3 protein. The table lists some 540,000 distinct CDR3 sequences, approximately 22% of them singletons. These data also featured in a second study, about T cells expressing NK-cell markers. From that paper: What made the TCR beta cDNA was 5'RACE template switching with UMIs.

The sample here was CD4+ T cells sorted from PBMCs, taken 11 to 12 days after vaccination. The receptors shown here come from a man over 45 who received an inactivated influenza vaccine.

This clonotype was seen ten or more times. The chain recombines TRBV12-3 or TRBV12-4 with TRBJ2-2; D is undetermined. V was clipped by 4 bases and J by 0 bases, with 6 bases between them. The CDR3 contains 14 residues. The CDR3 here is CASSYSTNTGELFF. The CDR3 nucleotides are TGTGCCAGCAGTTACAGTACGAACACCGGGGAGCTGTTTTTT.

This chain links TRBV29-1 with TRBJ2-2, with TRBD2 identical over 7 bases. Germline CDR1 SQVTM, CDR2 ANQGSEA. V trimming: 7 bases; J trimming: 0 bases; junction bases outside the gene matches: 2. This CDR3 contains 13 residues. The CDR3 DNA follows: TGCAGCGGCGGGAGCCCGAACACCGGGGAGCTGTTTTTT. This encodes CSGGSPNTGELFF.

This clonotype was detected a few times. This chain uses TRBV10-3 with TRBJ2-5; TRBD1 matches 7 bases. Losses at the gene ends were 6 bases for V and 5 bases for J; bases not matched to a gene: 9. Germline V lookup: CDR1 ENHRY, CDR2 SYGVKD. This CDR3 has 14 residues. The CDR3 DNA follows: TGTGCCATCAGGCCGACAGGGAGAGGGGAGACCCAGTACTTC. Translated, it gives CAIRPTGRGETQYF.

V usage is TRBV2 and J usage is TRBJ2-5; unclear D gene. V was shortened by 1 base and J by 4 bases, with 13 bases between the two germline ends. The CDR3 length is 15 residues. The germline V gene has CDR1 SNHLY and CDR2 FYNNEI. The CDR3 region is CASSEGLPGGETQYF. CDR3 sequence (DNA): TGTGCCAGCAGTGAAGGTCTACCTGGCGGAGAGACCCAGTACTTC.

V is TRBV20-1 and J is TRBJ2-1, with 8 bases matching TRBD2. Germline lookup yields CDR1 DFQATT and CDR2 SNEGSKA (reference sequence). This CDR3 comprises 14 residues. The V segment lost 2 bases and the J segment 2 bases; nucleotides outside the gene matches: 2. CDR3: CSARKLAAYNEQFF. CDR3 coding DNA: TGCAGTGCTAGAAAACTAGCGGCCTACAATGAGCAGTTCTTC.

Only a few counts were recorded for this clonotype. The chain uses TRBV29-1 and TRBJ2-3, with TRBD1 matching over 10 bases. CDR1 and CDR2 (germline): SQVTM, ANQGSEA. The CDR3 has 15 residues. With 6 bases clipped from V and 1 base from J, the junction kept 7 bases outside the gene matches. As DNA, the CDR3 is TGCAGCGTGGAGGGGGACAGGGGAGGCACAGATACGCAGTATTTT. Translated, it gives CSVEGDRGGTDTQYF.

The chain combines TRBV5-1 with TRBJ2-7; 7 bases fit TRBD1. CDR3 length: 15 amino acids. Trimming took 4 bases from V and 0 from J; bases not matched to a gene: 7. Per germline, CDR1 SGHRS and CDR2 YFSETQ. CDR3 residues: CASSKDRTSSYEQYF. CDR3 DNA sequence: TGCGCCAGCAGCAAGGACAGGACGAGCTCCTACGAGCAGTACTTC.

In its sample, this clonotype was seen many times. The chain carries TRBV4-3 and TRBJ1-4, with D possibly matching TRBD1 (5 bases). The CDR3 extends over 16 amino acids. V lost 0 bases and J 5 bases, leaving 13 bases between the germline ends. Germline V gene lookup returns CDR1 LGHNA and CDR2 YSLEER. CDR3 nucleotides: TGCGCCAGCAGCCAAGAATCGGGACTGAGAAATGAAAAACTGTTTTTT. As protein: CASSQESGLRNEKLFF.

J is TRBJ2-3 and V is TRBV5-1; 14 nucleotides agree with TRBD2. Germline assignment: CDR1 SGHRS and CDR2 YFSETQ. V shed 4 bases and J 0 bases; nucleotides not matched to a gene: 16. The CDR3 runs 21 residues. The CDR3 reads CASSPGRPGLAGVPSTDTQYF. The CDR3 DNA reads TGCGCCAGCAGCCCGGGACGTCCGGGACTAGCGGGGGTACCTAGCACAGATACGCAGTATTTT.

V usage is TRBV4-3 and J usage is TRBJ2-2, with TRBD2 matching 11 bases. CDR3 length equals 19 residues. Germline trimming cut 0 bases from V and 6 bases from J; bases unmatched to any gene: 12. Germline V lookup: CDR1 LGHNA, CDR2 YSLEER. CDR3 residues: CASSQDLLAGGPRSGELFF. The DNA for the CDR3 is TGCGCCAGCAGCCAAGACCTCCTAGCGGGGGGCCCTAGGTCCGGGGAGCTGTTTTTT.

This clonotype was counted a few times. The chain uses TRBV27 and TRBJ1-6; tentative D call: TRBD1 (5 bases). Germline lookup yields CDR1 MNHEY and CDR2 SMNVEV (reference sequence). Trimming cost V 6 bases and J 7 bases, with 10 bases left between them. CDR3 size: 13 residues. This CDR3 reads CASRSRENSPLHF. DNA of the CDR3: TGTGCCAGCAGGAGCAGGGAAAATTCACCCCTCCACTTT.

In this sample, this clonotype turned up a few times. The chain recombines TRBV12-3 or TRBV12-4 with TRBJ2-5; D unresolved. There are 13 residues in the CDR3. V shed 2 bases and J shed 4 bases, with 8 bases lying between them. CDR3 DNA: TGTGCCAGCAGTTTATACTACCCAGAGACCCAGTACTTC. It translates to CASSLYYPETQYF.

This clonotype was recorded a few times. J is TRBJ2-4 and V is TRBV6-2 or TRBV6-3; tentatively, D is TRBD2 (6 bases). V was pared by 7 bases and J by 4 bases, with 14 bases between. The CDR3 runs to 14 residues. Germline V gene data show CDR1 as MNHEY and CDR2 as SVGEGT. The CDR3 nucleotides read TGTGCCAGCACCCCGGAGGGGAATAAAAACATTCAGTACTTC. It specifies CASTPEGNKNIQYF.

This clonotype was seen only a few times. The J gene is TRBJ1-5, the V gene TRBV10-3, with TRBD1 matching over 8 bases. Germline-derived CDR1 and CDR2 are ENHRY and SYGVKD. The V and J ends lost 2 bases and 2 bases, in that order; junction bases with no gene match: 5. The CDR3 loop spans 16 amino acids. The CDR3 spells CAISEGQGTRNQPQHF. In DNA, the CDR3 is TGTGCCATCAGTGAGGGACAGGGTACGCGCAATCAGCCCCAGCATTTT.

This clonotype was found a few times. This CDR3 reads CATRFGSGANVLTF. CDR3 sequence (DNA): TGTGCCACCCGATTTGGGTCTGGGGCCAACGTCCTGACTTTC. The chain carries TRBV10-3 and TRBJ2-6; no clear D. This CDR3 region has 14 residues. CDR1 is ENHRY and CDR2 is SYGVKD in the germline V gene. V dropped 10 bases and J dropped 1 base, with 11 bases sitting between them.

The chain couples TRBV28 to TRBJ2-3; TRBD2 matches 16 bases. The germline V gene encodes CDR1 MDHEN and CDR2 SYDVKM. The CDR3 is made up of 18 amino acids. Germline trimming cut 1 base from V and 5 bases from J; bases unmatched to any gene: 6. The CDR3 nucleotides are TGTGCCAGCAGTTTATTCGGGACTAGCGGGGGGGCCGAAGATACGCAGTATTTT. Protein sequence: CASSLFGTSGGAEDTQYF.

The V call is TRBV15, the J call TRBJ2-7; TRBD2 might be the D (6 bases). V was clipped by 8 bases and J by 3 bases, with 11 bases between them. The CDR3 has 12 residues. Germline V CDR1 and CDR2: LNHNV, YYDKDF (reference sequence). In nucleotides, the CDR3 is TGTGCCACCTCGGAGGGGAGCTACGAGCAGTACTTC. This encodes CATSEGSYEQYF.

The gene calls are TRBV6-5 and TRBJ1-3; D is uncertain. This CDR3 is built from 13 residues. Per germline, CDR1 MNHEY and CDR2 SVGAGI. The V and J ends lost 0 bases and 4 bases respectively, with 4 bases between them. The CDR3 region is CASSYSKGNTIYF. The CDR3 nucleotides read TGTGCCAGCAGTTACTCGAAGGGAAACACCATATATTTT.

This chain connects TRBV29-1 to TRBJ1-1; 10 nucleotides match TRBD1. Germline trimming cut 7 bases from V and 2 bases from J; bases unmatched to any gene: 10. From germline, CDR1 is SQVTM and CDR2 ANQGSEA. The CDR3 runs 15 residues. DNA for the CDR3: TGCAGCGCCGGGACAGGGGCCAACAGAAACACTGAAGCTTTCTTT. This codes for CSAGTGANRNTEAFF.

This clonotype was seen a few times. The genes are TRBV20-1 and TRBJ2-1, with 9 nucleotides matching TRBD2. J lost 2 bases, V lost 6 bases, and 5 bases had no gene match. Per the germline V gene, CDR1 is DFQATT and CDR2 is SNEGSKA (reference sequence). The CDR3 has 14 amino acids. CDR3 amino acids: CSANLAGAYNEQFF. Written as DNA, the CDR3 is TGCAGTGCCAACTTAGCGGGAGCCTACAATGAGCAGTTCTTC.

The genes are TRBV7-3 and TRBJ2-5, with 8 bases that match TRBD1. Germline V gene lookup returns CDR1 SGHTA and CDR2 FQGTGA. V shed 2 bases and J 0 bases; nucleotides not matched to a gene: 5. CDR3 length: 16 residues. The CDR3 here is CASSLGTGLYQETQYF. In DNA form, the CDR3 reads TGTGCCAGCAGCTTAGGGACAGGACTCTACCAAGAGACCCAGTACTTC.

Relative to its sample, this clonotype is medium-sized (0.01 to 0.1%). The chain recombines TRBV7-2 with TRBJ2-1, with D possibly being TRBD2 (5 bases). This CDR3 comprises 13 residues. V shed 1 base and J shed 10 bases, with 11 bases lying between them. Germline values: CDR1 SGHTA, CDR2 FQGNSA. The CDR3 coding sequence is TGTGCCAGCAGCTTAGTTAGCGCTATGGAGCAGTTCTTC. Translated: CASSLVSAMEQFF.

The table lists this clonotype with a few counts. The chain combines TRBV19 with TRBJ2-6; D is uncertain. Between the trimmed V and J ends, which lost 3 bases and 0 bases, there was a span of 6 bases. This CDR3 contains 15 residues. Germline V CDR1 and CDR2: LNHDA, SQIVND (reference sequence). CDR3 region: CASSMFDSGANVLTF. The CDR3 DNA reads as TGTGCCAGTAGTATGTTTGACTCTGGGGCCAACGTCCTGACTTTC.

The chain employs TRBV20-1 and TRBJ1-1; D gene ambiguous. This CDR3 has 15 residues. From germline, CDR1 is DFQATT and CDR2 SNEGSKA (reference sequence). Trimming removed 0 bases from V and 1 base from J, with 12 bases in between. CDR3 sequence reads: CSARDARRGNTEAFF. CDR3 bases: TGCAGTGCTAGAGATGCGCGACGGGGGAACACTGAAGCTTTCTTT.

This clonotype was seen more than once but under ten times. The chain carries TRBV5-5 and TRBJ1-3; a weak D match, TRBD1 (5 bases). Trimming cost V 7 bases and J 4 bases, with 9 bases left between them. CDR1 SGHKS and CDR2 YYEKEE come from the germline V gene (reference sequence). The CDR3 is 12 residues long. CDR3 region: CASRGTGNTIYF. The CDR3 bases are TGTGCCAGCCGGGGGACCGGAAACACCATATATTTT.

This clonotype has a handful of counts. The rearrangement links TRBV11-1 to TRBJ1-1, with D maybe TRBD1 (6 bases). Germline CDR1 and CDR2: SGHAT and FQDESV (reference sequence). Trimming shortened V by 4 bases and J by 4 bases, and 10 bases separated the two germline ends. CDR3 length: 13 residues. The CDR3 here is CASSWTAGTEAFF. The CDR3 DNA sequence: TGTGCCAGCAGCTGGACAGCAGGCACTGAAGCTTTCTTT.

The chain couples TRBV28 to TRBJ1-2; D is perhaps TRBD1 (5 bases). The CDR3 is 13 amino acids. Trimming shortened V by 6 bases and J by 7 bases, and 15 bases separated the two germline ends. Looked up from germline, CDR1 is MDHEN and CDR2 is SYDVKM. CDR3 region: CASRRWGQGGYTF. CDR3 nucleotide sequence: TGTGCCAGCAGGCGCTGGGGCCAGGGTGGCTACACCTTC.